The subject of this entry is one T cell receptor (beta chain). The repertoire was sequenced with immunoSEQ multiplex PCR; TCRdb's copy has only in-frame clones and lacks some. The sample lists more than 75,000 clones, approximately 90% occurring once. J was trimmed by 5 bases and V by 1 base; bases with no gene match: 7. From germline, CDR1 is SGDLS and CDR2 YYNGEE. The CDR3 runs to 16 residues. The data originate from a study of control samples from healthy donors and cancer patients. V gene TRBV9 combines with J gene TRBJ2-5, with 11 bases lining up with TRBD1. Sequenced: PBMCs. The receptor comes from a woman aged 60 to 75 with head and neck cancer. CDR3 residues: CASSVFGGTGGETQYF. The CDR3, as DNA: TGTGCCAGCAGCGTATTTGGCGGGACAGGGGGGGAGACCCAGTACTTC.